The present TCR beta chain was sequenced within a study of cytomegalovirus exposure and HLA in healthy donors. Germline CDR1 SGHTA, CDR2 FQGNSA. This CDR3 has 14 residues. V dropped 6 bases and J dropped 6 bases, with 14 bases sitting between them. PCR amplification relied on 60 Vbeta primers (plus 13 Jbeta primers). Produced via immunoSEQ multiplex PCR; TCRdb's table is partial and in-frame only. The sample shows under 150,000 clones, 77% of them seen only once. This clone came up once. The specimen sequenced was PBMCs. This clonotype was obtained from a woman aged 45 to 65 in good health and CMV-seronegative. The V gene is TRBV7-2, the J gene TRBJ2-2; D is perhaps TRBD2 (5 bases). CDR3 loop: CASRSSIGAGELFF. The CDR3 nucleotides are TGTGCCAGCAGGTCCTCCATCGGGGCCGGGGAGCTGTTTTTT.